This entry features one T cell receptor beta chain sequence. Alongside a J-beta primer mix, a sample-barcoded 5' primer served in a second PCR lasting roughly 7 to 11 cycles. TCRdb reprocessed the 5' RACE reads with MiXCR, giving one entry per CDR3 protein. The data contain 1.4 million or so distinct CDR3 sequences, about 45% of them singletons. The sample belongs to a study of blood T cells in healthy people across ages. Germline assignment: CDR1 SGHTA and CDR2 FQGNSA. The CDR3 sequence is 15 residues long. With 7 bases clipped from V and 7 bases from J, the junction kept 13 bases outside the gene matches.

This chain links TRBV7-2 with TRBJ2-7, with 10 bases identical to TRBD1. Sequencing input: blood. This TCR was sampled from a woman aged 18-29 years in good health. CDR3 bases: TGTGCCAGCAACAAGAGGGGACAGGGGTTCTATGAGCAGTACTTC. Residues: CASNKRGQGFYEQYF.